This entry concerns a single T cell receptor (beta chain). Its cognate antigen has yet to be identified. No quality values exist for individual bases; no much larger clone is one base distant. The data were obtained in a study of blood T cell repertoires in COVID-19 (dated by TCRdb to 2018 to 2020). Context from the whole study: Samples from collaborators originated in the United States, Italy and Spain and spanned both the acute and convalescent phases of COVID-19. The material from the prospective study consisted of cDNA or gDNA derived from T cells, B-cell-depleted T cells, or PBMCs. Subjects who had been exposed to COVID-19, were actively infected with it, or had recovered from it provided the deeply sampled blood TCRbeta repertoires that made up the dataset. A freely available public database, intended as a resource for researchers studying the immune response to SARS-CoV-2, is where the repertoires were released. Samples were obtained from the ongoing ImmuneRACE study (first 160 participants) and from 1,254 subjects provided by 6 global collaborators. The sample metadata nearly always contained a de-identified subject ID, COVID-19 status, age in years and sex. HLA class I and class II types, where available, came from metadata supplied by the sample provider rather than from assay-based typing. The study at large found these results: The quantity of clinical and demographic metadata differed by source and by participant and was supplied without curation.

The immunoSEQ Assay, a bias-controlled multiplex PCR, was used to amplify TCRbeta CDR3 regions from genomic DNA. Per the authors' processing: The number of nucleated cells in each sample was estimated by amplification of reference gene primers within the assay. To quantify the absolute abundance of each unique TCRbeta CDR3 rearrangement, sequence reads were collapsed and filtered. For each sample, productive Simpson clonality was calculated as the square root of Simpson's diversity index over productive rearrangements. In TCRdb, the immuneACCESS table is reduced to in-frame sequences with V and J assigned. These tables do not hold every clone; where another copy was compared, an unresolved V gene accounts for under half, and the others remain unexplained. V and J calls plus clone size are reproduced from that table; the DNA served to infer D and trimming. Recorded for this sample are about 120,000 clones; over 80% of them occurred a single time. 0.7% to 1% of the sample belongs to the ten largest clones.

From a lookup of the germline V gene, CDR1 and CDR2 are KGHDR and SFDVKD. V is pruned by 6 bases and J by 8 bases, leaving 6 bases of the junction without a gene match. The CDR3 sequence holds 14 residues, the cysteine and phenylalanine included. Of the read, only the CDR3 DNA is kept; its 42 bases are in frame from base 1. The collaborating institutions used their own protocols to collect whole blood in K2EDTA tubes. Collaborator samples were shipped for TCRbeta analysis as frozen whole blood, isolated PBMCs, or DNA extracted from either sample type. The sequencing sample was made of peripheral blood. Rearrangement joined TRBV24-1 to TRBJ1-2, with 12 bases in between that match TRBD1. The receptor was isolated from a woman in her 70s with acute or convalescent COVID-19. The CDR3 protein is CATSPGTGGGGYTF. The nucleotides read TGTGCCACCAGTCCCGGGACAGGGGGCGGAGGCTACACCTTC.